These 18 T cell receptor beta chains were sequenced from one sample in a study of cytomegalovirus exposure and HLA in healthy donors. The PCR had 60 Vbeta and 13 Jbeta primers. The data were produced by immunoSEQ multiplex PCR, yet TCRdb's version contains in-frame clones alone and is incomplete. The sample holds around 200,000 clones, less than 85% seen once. The sequencing input was PBMCs. Receptors were obtained from a young man in good health and CMV-seropositive.

The chain is built from TRBV5-6 and TRBJ2-1, with TRBD2 matching over 7 bases. CDR1 is SGHDT, CDR2 YYEEEE, per germline. V dropped 0 bases and J dropped 16; count of bases not matched to a gene: 19. CDR3 length: 16 amino acids. This chain's CDR3 is CASSLAPFRRELGEFF. CDR3 sequence (DNA): TGTGCCAGCAGCTTGGCCCCCTTTCGGCGGGAGTTGGGAGAATTCTTC.

Worth noting for this clone: One end of the junction does not line up with germline, which may come from a read error. CDR3 sequence: CSSSFGPGQGALLVYEQYF. In nucleotides, the CDR3 is TGTTCCAGCAGCTTCGGCCCCGGACAGGGGGCCCTACTAGTCTACGAGCAGTACTTC. The V gene is TRBV7-9, the J gene TRBJ2-7; 11 bases are shared with TRBD1. Germline V gene data show CDR1 as SEHNR and CDR2 as FQNEAQ (reference sequence). The CDR3 runs to 19 residues.

The chain recombines TRBV27 with TRBJ1-1, with D possibly being TRBD1 (5 bases). CDR3 size: 14 residues. The germline V gene has CDR1 MNHEY and CDR2 SMNVEV (reference sequence). The CDR3 is CASRPAPGGTEAFF. CDR3 DNA: TGTGCATCGCGGCCCGCCCCGGGGGGTACTGAAGCTTTCTTT.

The chain couples TRBV7-2 to TRBJ1-4; no definite D call. CDR1 and CDR2 from the germline V gene are SGHTA and FQGNSA. The CDR3 spans 16 residues. Trimming shortened V by 1 base and J by 7 bases, and 16 bases separated the two germline ends. The CDR3 sequence is CASSLVGRARGEKLFF. The CDR3 DNA sequence: TGTGCCAGCAGCTTAGTCGGGAGGGCGCGTGGTGAAAAACTGTTTTTT.

In this sample, this clone turned up once. The chain carries TRBV9 and TRBJ2-5; D is possibly TRBD2 (7 bases). V lost 4 bases and J lost 3, with 19 bases in between. From germline, CDR1 is SGDLS and CDR2 YYNGEE. The CDR3 is 16 residues long. The CDR3 DNA reads TGTGCCAGCAGCCCCTCAGGGGTGGGGGGGAAAGAGACCCAGTACTTC. Its translation: CASSPSGVGGKETQYF.

The chain recombines TRBV18 with TRBJ2-1; TRBD1 might be the D (6 bases). The CDR3 has 11 residues. Germline V gene lookup returns CDR1 KGHSH and CDR2 LQKENI. Between the trimmed V and J ends, which lost 3 bases and 12 bases, there was a span of 9 bases. The CDR3 spells CASSPQGWQFF. In DNA, the CDR3 is TGTGCCAGCTCACCGCAGGGGTGGCAGTTCTTC. Full variable domain (rest looked up from reference TRBV18 and TRBJ2-1): NAGVMQNPRHLVRRRGQEARLRCSPMKGHSHVYWYRQLPEEGLKFMVYLQKENIIDESGMPKERFSAEFPKEGPSILRIQQVVRGDSAAYFCASSPQGWQFFGPGTRLTVL.

The chain uses TRBV12-5 and TRBJ2-7; a possible D gene is TRBD1 (6 bases). The germline V gene encodes CDR1 LGHNT and CDR2 FRNRAP. The CDR3 runs to 15 residues. Trimming shortened V by 0 bases and J by 1 base, and 10 bases separated the two germline ends. The CDR3 here is CASGLVTGQSYEQYF. Here the CDR3 DNA reads TGTGCTAGTGGTTTGGTTACGGGACAATCCTACGAGCAGTACTTC.

This clone is a singleton in its sample. This chain uses TRBV4-2 with TRBJ2-5; 8 bases are a match to TRBD2. The J call is in doubt because the DNA end fits TRBJ2-7 better. The CDR3 sequence is 14 residues long. CDR1 is LGHNA, CDR2 YNFKEQ, per germline. In DNA, the CDR3 is TGTGCCAGCAGCCCCCAGACTAGCGACTACGAGCAGTACTTC. Amino acids: CASSPQTSDYEQYF.

The chain is built from TRBV11-3 and TRBJ2-3; 16 bases agree with TRBD2. The CDR3 has 17 amino acids. CDR1 and CDR2 (germline): SGHNT, YENEEA. After removal of 5 bases from V and 4 bases from J, the junction contained 6 bases not matched to a gene. The CDR3 is CASSRGTSGRAPDTQYF. The CDR3 nucleotides read TGTGCCAGCAGCCGAGGGACTAGCGGGAGGGCCCCAGATACGCAGTATTTT.

The chain couples TRBV30 to TRBJ2-2; weak D call: TRBD2 (6 bases). Germline lookup yields CDR1 GTSNPN and CDR2 SVGIG (reference sequence). This CDR3 contains 14 residues. Trimming cost V 8 bases and J 8 bases, with 21 bases left between them. The CDR3 here is CALERGLIVGELFF. The CDR3 coding sequence is TGTGCCCTGGAGAGGGGACTGATCGTTGGGGAGCTGTTTTTT.

The genes are TRBV7-6 and TRBJ2-3, with D maybe TRBD2 (6 bases). CDR3 size: 14 residues. Looked up from germline, CDR1 is SGHVS and CDR2 is FNYEAQ. Trimming took 4 bases from V and 0 from J, leaving 8 bases between them. As DNA, the CDR3 is TGTGCCAGCAGCTCTGGAGGGAGCACAGATACGCAGTATTTT. It is translated as CASSSGGSTDTQYF.

The CDR3 loop reads CASSLGRYGYTF. CDR3 bases: TGTGCCAGCTCACTCGGGAGATATGGCTACACCTTC. The V call is TRBV18, the J call TRBJ1-2; D not resolved. The CDR3 runs 12 residues. Germline V gene lookup returns CDR1 KGHSH and CDR2 LQKENI. V was cut by 4 bases and J by 5 bases, with 8 bases left in between.

The rearrangement uses TRBV11-1 and TRBJ2-5; possibly TRBD1 for D (6 bases). V was trimmed by 3 bases and J by 5 bases, leaving 13 bases between them. The CDR3 extends over 14 amino acids. Per the germline V gene, CDR1 is SGHAT and CDR2 is FQDESV (reference sequence). The CDR3 loop reads CASSLTGSRETQYF. The CDR3 nucleotides are TGTGCCAGCAGCTTGACAGGTTCGAGGGAGACCCAGTACTTC.

The chain couples TRBV9 to TRBJ2-7, with TRBD2 matching over 9 bases. With V trimmed by 4 bases and J by 9 bases, 20 bases remained unmatched. Germline loops: CDR1 SGDLS, CDR2 YYNGEE. The CDR3 is 17 residues long. CDR3 in amino acids: CASSPTLRSSGTMGQYF. CDR3 DNA: TGTGCCAGCAGCCCCACACTCCGGTCTAGCGGGACTATGGGGCAGTACTTC.

The chain has TRBV6-6 and TRBJ1-2; D possibly corresponds to TRBD1 (5 bases). This CDR3 has 15 residues. The V and J ends lost 5 bases and 10 bases respectively, with 23 bases between them. Germline assignment: CDR1 MNHNY and CDR2 SVGAGI (reference sequence). The CDR3 here is CASSDQGTLVPDYTF. The CDR3 coding sequence is TGTGCCAGCAGTGACCAGGGAACGCTCGTTCCTGACTACACCTTC.

The CDR3 bases are TGTGCCAGCAGCGATACAGGGACAGATGAAAAACTGTTTTTT. Protein product: CASSDTGTDEKLFF. The chain is built from TRBV5-6 and TRBJ1-4, with TRBD1 identical over 7 bases. The CDR3 covers 14 residues. With 4 bases clipped from V and 6 bases from J, the junction kept 6 bases outside the gene matches. CDR1 and CDR2 from the germline V gene are SGHDT and YYEEEE.

The rearrangement uses TRBV7-6 and TRBJ1-1; possible D gene TRBD1, 5 bases. The germline V gene encodes CDR1 SGHVS and CDR2 FNYEAQ. The CDR3 loop spans 13 amino acids. Trimming removed 3 bases at V and 3 bases at J, with 8 bases between. CDR3: CASSFDSYTEAFF. The CDR3 nucleotides read TGTGCCAGCAGCTTCGACAGCTACACTGAAGCTTTCTTT.

This clone was counted between two and nine times. This sequence joins TRBV5-6 and TRBJ1-5, with 8 bases identical to TRBD1. The V gene's germline CDR1 is SGHDT and CDR2 YYEEEE. V lost 1 base to trimming and J lost 6 bases; unmatched junction nucleotides: 6. The CDR3 spans 15 residues. CDR3 residues: CASSLRQGAGQPQHF. The DNA for the CDR3 is TGTGCCAGCAGCTTGCGGCAGGGGGCTGGTCAGCCCCAGCATTTT.